The TCR beta chain described here comes from a study of PD-1 blockade in classical Hodgkin lymphoma. For the study at large: Each patient was given nivolumab 3 mg/kg through a vein every 2 weeks.

The time point was: cycle 4 day 1 (C4D1), after about 6 weeks of nivolumab. Every patient had relapsed following autologous stem cell transplantation, and cohorts differed in brentuximab vedotin exposure. The study's findings and limits: Although disease activity or prior therapy may be involved, causes of the repertoire differences remain undefined. Whereas CD4+ TCR diversity had risen significantly by C4D1, CD8+ TCR diversity had not. Complete responders matched newly diagnosed patients in baseline diversity.

Note on this clone: What it recognizes is unknown.

CDR3 length: 14 residues. V was clipped by 3 bases and J by 5 bases; unmatched bases: 4. Germline CDR1 and CDR2: SEHNR and FQNEAQ (reference sequence). Generated by immunoSEQ multiplex PCR, the TCRdb table keeps only in-frame clones and is missing some. The table lists tens of thousands of clones, about 80% of them singletons. This chain uses TRBV7-9 with TRBJ2-1; 7 bases line up with TRBD2. This clonotype was obtained from a human donor with classical Hodgkin lymphoma. Sequenced material: peripheral blood mononuclear cells (PBMCs), taken before the fourth cycle of nivolumab. CDR3 amino acids: CASSLFLADNEQFF. In nucleotides, the CDR3 is TGTGCCAGCAGCTTGTTCCTAGCGGACAATGAGCAGTTCTTC.